The 26 T cell receptor beta chains below come from one sample, sequenced in a study of CD8 T cells in Susac syndrome. Random-hexamer reverse transcription was applied to about 0.45 to 1 ug RNA. TCRdb re-called the immunoSEQ multiplex PCR reads with MiXCR, one entry per CDR3 protein. The data show approximately 160,000 distinct CDR3 sequences, with 92% seen just once and about 0.073% held by the top ten. The sample was CD4+ T cells from PBMCs. These receptors all stem from a human donor in good health.

This chain joins TRBV29-1 and TRBJ2-1, with 8 bases that match TRBD2. CDR1 is SQVTM and CDR2 is ANQGSEA in the germline V gene. This CDR3 comprises 13 residues. Trimming removed 4 bases from V and 4 bases from J; junction bases left unmatched: 3. CDR3: CSVVTSGYNEQFF. The CDR3 region has the DNA TGCAGCGTTGTTACTAGCGGATACAATGAGCAGTTCTTC.

V and J are TRBV10-3 and TRBJ2-5; 7 bases agree with TRBD1. J was trimmed by 2 bases and V by 6 bases; bases with no gene match: 6. Germline V CDR1 and CDR2: ENHRY, SYGVKD. This CDR3 has 14 amino acids. This CDR3 reads CAISLPGQQETQYF. CDR3 coding DNA: TGTGCCATCAGCCTTCCGGGACAGCAAGAGACCCAGTACTTC.

The chain uses TRBV5-1 and TRBJ2-7; the D gene could be TRBD1 or TRBD2 (5 bases each). V shed 4 bases and J shed 6 bases, with 11 bases lying between them. Germline assignment: CDR1 SGHRS and CDR2 YFSETQ. The CDR3 has 12 amino acids. The CDR3 nucleotides read TGCGCCAGCAGCCCCTCGGGGCGCGAGCAGTACTTC. Its protein product is CASSPSGREQYF.

This chain connects TRBV30 to TRBJ2-1; D gene ambiguous. With 0 bases removed from V and 5 bases from J, the gap between germline ends came to 8 bases. CDR1 and CDR2 (germline): GTSNPN, SVGIG (reference sequence). The CDR3 extends over 13 amino acids. CDR3 sequence reads: CAWSVGGDNEQFF. In DNA form, the CDR3 reads TGTGCCTGGAGTGTTGGCGGAGACAATGAGCAGTTCTTC.

The V gene is TRBV5-1, the J gene TRBJ2-7, with D possibly TRBD2 on 6 matching bases. Germline loops: CDR1 SGHRS, CDR2 YFSETQ. CDR3 size: 16 residues. Trimming removed 4 bases from V and 0 bases from J, with 17 bases in between. CDR3 sequence (DNA): TGCGCCAGCAGCACCCGTGGAGGGCAAAGCTCCTACGAGCAGTACTTC. It specifies CASSTRGGQSSYEQYF. The entire variable domain, with the rest obtained from reference TRBV5-1 and TRBJ2-7, is as follows: KAGVTQTPRYLIKTRGQQVTLSCSPISGHRSVSWYQQTPGQGLQFLFEYFSETQRNKGNFPGRFSGRQFSNSRSEMNVSTLELGDSALYLCASSTRGGQSSYEQYFGPGTRLTVT.

This clonotype came up a few times. The chain employs TRBV7-3 and TRBJ1-5, with 7 bases lining up with TRBD1. Per the germline V gene, CDR1 is SGHTA and CDR2 is FQGTGA. Losses at the gene ends were 3 bases for V and 5 bases for J; bases not matched to a gene: 1. The CDR3 runs to 13 residues. Written as DNA, the CDR3 is TGTGCCAGCAGCTTTGACAGGGATCAGCCCCAGCATTTT. This gives the protein CASSFDRDQPQHF.

The chain has TRBV7-2 and TRBJ2-3; 9 positions match TRBD2. This CDR3 contains 16 residues. Germline V lookup: CDR1 SGHTA, CDR2 FQGNSA. Trimming at V came to 0 bases and at J to 11 bases, leaving 12 bases not matched to a gene. In DNA, the CDR3 is TGTGCCAGCAGCTTAGCCGAGGTAGCGGGGGCCTTGAAGCAGTATTTT. Translated, it gives CASSLAEVAGALKQYF.

J is TRBJ2-7 and V is TRBV5-1; 9 positions match TRBD1. Germline loops: CDR1 SGHRS, CDR2 YFSETQ. V trimming: 4 bases; J trimming: 4 bases; junction bases outside the gene matches: 6. The CDR3 runs to 14 residues. The CDR3 DNA reads as TGCGCCAGCAGCCTCGGACAGGGGTGGTACGAGCAGTACTTC. It translates to CASSLGQGWYEQYF.

This chain joins TRBV29-1 and TRBJ1-2, with a possible D match to TRBD1 (5 bases). CDR1 SQVTM and CDR2 ANQGSEA come from the germline V gene. The V end was cut by 7 bases, the J end by 5 bases, with 20 bases between. The length of the CDR3 is 14 residues. The CDR3 DNA reads TGCAGCGCCGGGCCGGGGCAGGGACTTTATGGCTACACCTTC. Protein: CSAGPGQGLYGYTF.

The J gene is TRBJ2-7, the V gene TRBV7-9, with D unresolved. V was trimmed by 2 bases and J by 5 bases, leaving 10 bases between them. Per the germline V gene, CDR1 is SEHNR and CDR2 is FQNEAQ (reference sequence). CDR3 length equals 13 residues. CDR3: CASSLNHYDEQYF. The CDR3 nucleotides are TGTGCCAGCAGCTTAAATCACTACGACGAGCAGTACTTC.

The chain joins TRBV28 to TRBJ2-7, with TRBD2 matching over 7 bases. Germline values: CDR1 MDHEN, CDR2 SYDVKM. V lost 5 bases, J lost 0 bases, and 16 bases stayed unmatched. CDR3 length: 18 amino acids. CDR3 DNA sequence: TGTGCCAGCAGTCCCGGGGGGAGCGGGCGCCTAAGCTCCTACGAGCAGTACTTC. It codes for CASSPGGSGRLSSYEQYF.

This chain uses TRBV4-2 with TRBJ2-1; 9 bases align to TRBD1. The CDR3 totals 14 residues. The germline V gene has CDR1 LGHNA and CDR2 YNFKEQ. The V segment lost 4 bases and the J segment 6 bases; nucleotides outside the gene matches: 4. In DNA form, the CDR3 reads TGTGCCAGCAGCCTCGGACAGGGGCTCAATGAGCAGTTCTTC. This gives the protein CASSLGQGLNEQFF.

This sequence joins TRBV5-4 and TRBJ2-1; 7 nucleotides align to TRBD2. The CDR3 is 15 residues long. Trimming at V came to 7 bases and at J to 4 bases, leaving 11 bases not matched to a gene. Germline loops: CDR1 SGHNT, CDR2 YYREEE (reference sequence). In DNA, the CDR3 is TGTGCCAGCGGCTCGGGCGAGCGGGGTTACAATGAGCAGTTCTTC. It translates to CASGSGERGYNEQFF.

This sequence joins TRBV4-2 and TRBJ2-7; TRBD1 matches 9 bases. The J segment lost 1 base and the V segment lost 0 bases, leaving 4 bases of the junction unmatched. This CDR3 region has 16 residues. Germline V gene sequence: CDR1 LGHNA, CDR2 YNFKEQ. The CDR3 region is CASSQEGQGESYEQYF. DNA of the CDR3: TGTGCCAGCAGCCAAGAGGGACAGGGAGAATCCTACGAGCAGTACTTC.

This clonotype was observed a single time. The rearrangement links TRBV5-5 to TRBJ2-5; 7 bases are shared with TRBD1. Germline V gene data show CDR1 as SGHKS and CDR2 as YYEKEE (reference sequence). The CDR3 spans 13 residues. Losses at the gene ends were 3 bases for V and 5 bases for J; bases not matched to a gene: 4. CDR3 DNA: TGTGCCAGCAGCTCCGACAGGGTTGAGACCCAGTACTTC. Protein product: CASSSDRVETQYF.

The gene calls are TRBV7-9 and TRBJ1-2; D uncertain. V was cut by 0 bases and J by 4 bases, with 9 bases left in between. The CDR3 sequence is 14 residues long. Germline V lookup: CDR1 SEHNR, CDR2 FQNEAQ (reference sequence). This chain's CDR3 is CASSLASQFYGYTF. The CDR3 DNA reads as TGTGCCAGCAGCTTAGCTTCCCAGTTCTATGGCTACACCTTC.

In DNA, the CDR3 is TGTGCCAGCAGCCTCGGGAGACAGGGCTATGGCTACACCTTC. Its translation: CASSLGRQGYGYTF. The chain joins TRBV6-5 to TRBJ1-2; 7 nucleotides align to TRBD1. The germline V gene encodes CDR1 MNHEY and CDR2 SVGAGI. V lost 6 bases to trimming and J lost 4 bases; unmatched junction nucleotides: 8. CDR3 length: 14 amino acids.

J is TRBJ1-2 and V is TRBV5-1, with D possibly matching TRBD1 (5 bases). Trimming left V 0 bases short and J 6 bases short, with 18 bases between. This CDR3 comprises 16 residues. The V gene's germline CDR1 is SGHRS and CDR2 YFSETQ. The CDR3 spells CASSLAINRPTDGYTF. In nucleotides, the CDR3 is TGCGCCAGCAGCTTGGCCATCAACAGGCCGACCGATGGCTACACCTTC.

This chain links TRBV3-1 with TRBJ1-5; D is uncertain. Per germline, CDR1 LGHDT and CDR2 YNNKEL (reference sequence). V lost 0 bases and J 0 bases, leaving 6 bases between the germline ends. The CDR3 has 15 residues. In DNA, the CDR3 is TGTGCCAGCAGCCAAGACCCTACTAGCAATCAGCCCCAGCATTTT. Protein product: CASSQDPTSNQPQHF. The whole variable domain, filled in from reference TRBV3-1 and TRBJ1-5, reads DTAVSQTPKYLVTQMGNDKSIKCEQNLGHDTMYWYKQDSKKFLKIMFSYNNKELIINETVPNRFSPKSPDKAHLNLHINSLELGDSAVYFCASSQDPTSNQPQHFGDGTRLSIL.

The V and J genes are TRBV4-1 and TRBJ1-5; possible D gene TRBD1, 5 bases. The germline V gene encodes CDR1 MGHRA and CDR2 YSYEKL. The CDR3 extends over 18 amino acids. V lost 4 bases and J lost 6, with 25 bases in between. CDR3 protein: CASSPKSLAPGHSQPQHF. In nucleotides, the CDR3 is TGCGCCAGCAGCCCGAAGTCCTTGGCTCCAGGACATAGTCAGCCCCAGCATTTT.

The chain has TRBV6-5 and TRBJ2-1; D perhaps matches TRBD2 (5 bases). Germline V gives CDR1 MNHEY, CDR2 SVGAGI. This CDR3 is built from 14 residues. The V end was cut by 8 bases, the J end by 3 bases, with 14 bases between. CDR3 sequence (DNA): TGTGCCAGCGGTGGATGGGGAGACTACAATGAGCAGTTCTTC. This translates into CASGGWGDYNEQFF.

This rearrangement joins TRBV24-1 to TRBJ1-4; 9 nucleotides match TRBD1. The trim removed 3 bases at V and 7 bases at J, leaving 5 bases unmatched. CDR3 length equals 15 residues. Germline V gene lookup returns CDR1 KGHDR and CDR2 SFDVKD. In DNA form, the CDR3 reads TGTGCCACCAGTGATCCCGGGACAGGGACTGAAAAACTGTTTTTT. It translates to CATSDPGTGTEKLFF.

This clonotype was seen just once. CDR3 residues: CASTLRAGEAEAFF. CDR3 nucleotides: TGTGCCAGCACCCTTAGGGCAGGGGAGGCTGAAGCTTTCTTT. The rearrangement joins TRBV7-2 to TRBJ1-1; tentative D call: TRBD1 (6 bases). Trimming took 7 bases from V and 6 from J, leaving 18 bases between them. Germline V gene sequence: CDR1 SGHTA, CDR2 FQGNSA. The CDR3 consists of 14 residues.

The V and J genes are TRBV20-1 and TRBJ2-5; 9 bases are a match to TRBD1. The CDR3 runs to 15 residues. The V and J ends lost 1 base and 3 bases, in that order; junction bases with no gene match: 6. From germline, CDR1 is DFQATT and CDR2 SNEGSKA (reference sequence). In DNA, the CDR3 is TGCAGTGCTAGAGGCGACAGGGGGTCGGAAGAGACCCAGTACTTC. Amino acids: CSARGDRGSEETQYF.

This sequence joins TRBV5-1 and TRBJ2-3; D is unclear. This CDR3 comprises 15 residues. Trimming took off 0 bases at V and 0 bases at J, with 8 bases between the two ends. The germline V gene encodes CDR1 SGHRS and CDR2 YFSETQ. The DNA of the CDR3 is TGCGCCAGCAGCTTGGCTATCGGGAGCACAGATACGCAGTATTTT. Encoded protein: CASSLAIGSTDTQYF.

This clonotype was seen a few times. This sequence joins TRBV7-9 and TRBJ2-7; no clear D. The CDR3 has 11 amino acids. Trimming cost V 5 bases and J 0 bases, with 2 bases left between them. CDR1 and CDR2 from the germline V gene are SEHNR and FQNEAQ (reference sequence). The CDR3 loop reads CASSISYEQYF. CDR3 nucleotides: TGTGCCAGCAGCATCTCCTACGAGCAGTACTTC. Filled out from reference TRBV7-9 and TRBJ2-7, the complete variable domain reads DTGVSQNPRHKITKRGQNVTFRCDPISEHNRLYWYRQTLGQGPEFLTYFQNEAQLEKSRLLSDRFSAERPKGSFSTLEIQRTEQGDSAMYLCASSISYEQYFGPGTRLTVT.